What follows is one T cell receptor beta chain and its context. Its antigen is unknown. The germline gives CDR1 MGHRA, CDR2 YSYEKL. The CDR3 length is 15 residues. After removal of 6 bases from V and 3 bases from J, the junction contained 9 bases not matched to a gene. Only in-frame clones appear in the TCRdb table, and some are missing; sequencing was by immunoSEQ multiplex PCR. This sample has about 50,000 clones; about 88% occur once, and the top ten carry 12%. This sample stems from a study of CD4+ T cells in melanoma. Overall study findings and caveats: A reported correlation linked neoantigen-specific CD4+ T cells to CD8+, macrophage and B cell function. Diverse differentiation states were reported for melanoma neoantigen-specific CD4+ T cells.

Material: peripheral blood. The rearrangement uses TRBV4-1 and TRBJ2-5; 8 bases line up with TRBD1. This TCR was recovered from a human donor with melanoma. The CDR3 DNA follows: TGCGCCAGCAGGCGGGAAACAGGGGGTAAAGAGACCCAGTACTTC. Translation: CASRRETGGKETQYF.